This T cell receptor beta chain stems from a study of T cell responses to AZD1222 COVID-19 vaccine. Of note for this clone: Its matching antigen is unknown.

Regarding the study as a whole: All repertoire sampling was performed exclusively after the peak T cell response. The donor group comprised mostly white British people and more females; the analysis possibly underestimated clonal diversity. CD4 TCRs associated with vaccination spanned spike, dominating at 160-218 and 743-854. AZD1222 recipients seropositive at baseline numbered only 5 or 6.

This CDR3 comprises 17 residues. V gave up 6 bases and J gave up 4 bases; unmatched junction bases: 12. Germline CDR1 is MNHEY and CDR2 is SVGEGT. Data came from immunoSEQ multiplex PCR; TCRdb stores just in-frame clones and leaves some out. The data hold 90,000 to 150,000 clones, with around nine tenths observed a single time. The J gene is TRBJ2-5, the V gene TRBV6-2 or TRBV6-3; 12 bases agree with TRBD2. The sequence was obtained from an adult who received the MenACWY meningococcal vaccine as a control. Sequences were derived from peripheral blood, sampled 28 days after the second dose of the MenACWY control vaccine. The CDR3 DNA reads TGTGCCAGCAGCGCCCTTCGACTAGCGGGAGTGGGAGAGACCCAGTACTTC. It yields the protein CASSALRLAGVGETQYF.